This T cell receptor (beta chain) was captured by sequencing in a study of blood T cells in healthy people across ages. A sample-barcoded 5' primer and a J-beta primer mix were used in a second PCR of about 6 to 11 cycles. TCRdb passed the 5' RACE reads through MiXCR, listing each CDR3 protein once. The data show over a million distinct CDR3 sequences, around 39% seen once. The study recruited healthy Caucasian donors from Russia who were aged about 6 to 90. The study's findings and limits: Researchers judged that diversity estimates from one million T cells fell short of true values. Among T cells, TCR beta diversity per million cells dropped roughly linearly as age rose. Both higher diversity and more naive CD4+ cells marked long-lived donors when set against aged donors.

This clonotype has a handful of counts. Its specificity is unknown. Specimen: blood. This TCR derives from a woman aged 18-29 years in good health.

The CDR3: CASSSGGSGGTNEQFF. The CDR3 DNA sequence: TGTGCCAGCAGCTCCGGGGGTAGCGGGGGGACCAATGAGCAGTTCTTC. The chain uses TRBV27 and TRBJ2-1; TRBD2 agrees at 10 bases. The CDR3 consists of 16 residues. Per germline, CDR1 MNHEY and CDR2 SMNVEV (reference sequence). With 6 bases clipped from V and 6 bases from J, the junction kept 11 bases outside the gene matches.